The rows below give T cell receptor beta chains drawn from one sample of a study of blood T cell repertoires in COVID-19. Method: immunoSEQ multiplex PCR; TCRdb's copy keeps in-frame clones and lacks some. Of a few hundred thousand clones in the sample, approximately 80% were seen once. The specimen sequenced was peripheral blood. These receptors all stem from an elderly man with acute or convalescent COVID-19. CDR3s include the opening cysteine and the closing phenylalanine or tryptophan. Fields, in order: J gene, clone size, D gene, V gene, CDR3 DNA, CDR3 protein. The D gene is left open where the match is weak. Size is stated for part of the rows, as once, few or many counts, or as a class when the clone is expanded.

j_gene: TRBJ2-7
abundance: few
d_gene: .
v_gene: TRBV15
CDR3nt: TGTGCCACCAGCAGAGATTCCCTGAGCTCCTACGAGCAGTACTTC
CDR3aa: CATSRDSLSSYEQYF

j_gene: TRBJ1-5
abundance: .
d_gene: TRBD1
v_gene: TRBV19
CDR3nt: TGTGCCAGTAGTACGGACAGGGACACGCAGCCCCAGCATTTT
CDR3aa: CASSTDRDTQPQHF

j_gene: TRBJ1-1
abundance: .
d_gene: TRBD1
v_gene: TRBV7-9
CDR3nt: TGTGCCAGCAGCTACCGGGGACAGGCTCTTTTGGAAGCTTTCTTT
CDR3aa: CASSYRGQALLEAFF

j_gene: TRBJ1-3
abundance: .
d_gene: .
v_gene: TRBV11-2
CDR3nt: TGTGCCAGCACTTCCCAGAATGTAGGAAACACCATATATTTT
CDR3aa: CASTSQNVGNTIYF

j_gene: TRBJ1-1
abundance: .
d_gene: .
v_gene: TRBV15
CDR3nt: TGTGCCACCAGCACTCGCCGGGAAAGGGAAGCTTTCTTT
CDR3aa: CATSTRREREAFF

j_gene: TRBJ2-5
abundance: once
d_gene: TRBD1
v_gene: TRBV7-9
CDR3nt: TGTGCCAGCAGCTTGTTAGGACAGGGGTTAGCGACCCAGTACTTC
CDR3aa: CASSLLGQGLATQYF

j_gene: TRBJ1-2
abundance: .
d_gene: TRBD1
v_gene: TRBV10-2
CDR3nt: TGCGCCAGCAGGGGGGACAGTAGAGGCTACACCTTC
CDR3aa: CASRGDSRGYTF

j_gene: TRBJ1-6
abundance: .
d_gene: TRBD1
v_gene: TRBV5-3
CDR3nt: TGTGCCAGAAGCATGACAGCCGGGACAGGGGGTGAGGGTCGATCCTATAATTCACCCCTCCACTTT
CDR3aa: CARSMTAGTGGEGRSYNSPLHF

j_gene: TRBJ1-2
abundance: .
d_gene: TRBD1
v_gene: TRBV30
CDR3nt: TGTGCCGGCTCAGGGGGGTTCGGCTATGGCTACACCTTC
CDR3aa: CAGSGGFGYGYTF

j_gene: TRBJ2-1
abundance: .
d_gene: .
v_gene: TRBV3-1/TRBV3-2
CDR3nt: TGTGCCAGCAGCCAAGGGCGGGGCAATGAGCAGTTCTTC
CDR3aa: CASSQGRGNEQFF

j_gene: TRBJ2-1
abundance: .
d_gene: TRBD2
v_gene: TRBV19
CDR3nt: TGTGCCAGTAGTATAGAGGCGGGAGGGCTGTACAATGAGCAGTTCTTC
CDR3aa: CASSIEAGGLYNEQFF

j_gene: TRBJ2-1
abundance: .
d_gene: TRBD2
v_gene: TRBV7-2
CDR3nt: TGTGCCAGCAGCCGCGGCGGGGACTACTACAATGAGCAGTTCTTC
CDR3aa: CASSRGGDYYNEQFF

j_gene: TRBJ1-4
abundance: .
d_gene: TRBD1
v_gene: TRBV15
CDR3nt: TGTGCCACCAGCAGTACAACAGGGGTCACTAATGAAAAACTGTTTTTT
CDR3aa: CATSSTTGVTNEKLFF

j_gene: TRBJ1-1
abundance: few
d_gene: TRBD1
v_gene: TRBV9
CDR3nt: TGTGCCAGCAGCGGGACAGGTTTTGGGGGCACTGAAGCTTTCTTT
CDR3aa: CASSGTGFGGTEAFF

j_gene: TRBJ2-3
abundance: .
d_gene: .
v_gene: TRBV29-1
CDR3nt: TGCAGCGTTGAGGCCTTCACAGATACGCAGTATTTT
CDR3aa: CSVEAFTDTQYF

j_gene: TRBJ1-1
abundance: .
d_gene: .
v_gene: TRBV24-1
CDR3nt: TGTGCCACTAAGGGCCCCGGGGGGAACACTGAAGCTTTCTTT
CDR3aa: CATKGPGGNTEAFF

j_gene: TRBJ1-4
abundance: .
d_gene: TRBD1
v_gene: TRBV6-5
CDR3nt: TGTGCCAGCAGTCGAGACAGGGGGGAAGAAAAACTGTTTTTT
CDR3aa: CASSRDRGEEKLFF

j_gene: TRBJ2-1
abundance: .
d_gene: TRBD1
v_gene: TRBV3-1/TRBV3-2
CDR3nt: TGTGCCAGCAGCCAGGGGACAGTAGCCTACAATGAGCAGTTCTTC
CDR3aa: CASSQGTVAYNEQFF

j_gene: TRBJ1-3
abundance: .
d_gene: .
v_gene: TRBV7-2
CDR3nt: TGTGCCAGCAGCTTAGCAGACAGGGGAAACACCATATATTTT
CDR3aa: CASSLADRGNTIYF

j_gene: TRBJ2-7
abundance: .
d_gene: .
v_gene: TRBV30
CDR3nt: TGTGCCTGGACCAAAGGGGGGGACGAGCAGTACTTC
CDR3aa: CAWTKGGDEQYF

j_gene: TRBJ2-1
abundance: .
d_gene: TRBD1
v_gene: TRBV18
CDR3nt: TGTGCCAGCTCACGGACTACAGGGGGCGTTGGTAATGAGCAGTTCTTC
CDR3aa: CASSRTTGGVGNEQFF

j_gene: TRBJ2-7
abundance: few
d_gene: TRBD2
v_gene: TRBV5-1
CDR3nt: TGCGCCAGCAGCCCGGGCGGGTTCGGGCTAGCGGGACTCTACGAGCAGTACTTC
CDR3aa: CASSPGGFGLAGLYEQYF

j_gene: TRBJ2-1
abundance: .
d_gene: TRBD2
v_gene: TRBV11-2
CDR3nt: TGTGCCAGCAGCCCCCGACTAGCGGGAGTAGGGTTTGATGAGCAGTTCTTC
CDR3aa: CASSPRLAGVGFDEQFF

j_gene: TRBJ2-7
abundance: .
d_gene: .
v_gene: TRBV6-5
CDR3nt: TGTGCCAGCAGTTACTCGAAACTCTACGAGCAGTACTTC
CDR3aa: CASSYSKLYEQYF

j_gene: TRBJ1-3
abundance: .
d_gene: TRBD1
v_gene: TRBV28
CDR3nt: TGTGCCAGCAGTTTACGGACAGGAGTACCTTATTTT
CDR3aa: CASSLRTGVPYF

j_gene: TRBJ2-1
abundance: few
d_gene: .
v_gene: TRBV2
CDR3nt: TGTGCCAGCAGTGACAGGGAAATCTACAATGAGCAGTTCTTC
CDR3aa: CASSDREIYNEQFF

j_gene: TRBJ2-1
abundance: .
d_gene: TRBD2
v_gene: TRBV3-1/TRBV3-2
CDR3nt: TGTGCCAGCAGCCTACCGGGACTAGCGGGAGGGGATGAGCAGTTCTTC
CDR3aa: CASSLPGLAGGDEQFF

j_gene: TRBJ2-3
abundance: .
d_gene: TRBD2
v_gene: TRBV28
CDR3nt: TGTGCCAGCAGAGTAGCGGGGGGGTGGAGCACAGATACGCAGTATTTT
CDR3aa: CASRVAGGWSTDTQYF

j_gene: TRBJ1-1
abundance: once
d_gene: .
v_gene: TRBV2
CDR3nt: TGTGCCACCGCGGCGGGATTGAACACTGAAGCTTTCTTT
CDR3aa: CATAAGLNTEAFF

j_gene: TRBJ2-7
abundance: .
d_gene: TRBD1
v_gene: TRBV6-5
CDR3nt: TGTGCCAGCAGCCAGGGGGTACGGATTGGCGAGCAGTACTTC
CDR3aa: CASSQGVRIGEQYF

j_gene: TRBJ2-1
abundance: .
d_gene: TRBD2
v_gene: TRBV19
CDR3nt: TGTGCCAGTAGTGTTTATAGCGGGAGAAACTACAATGAGCAGTTCTTC
CDR3aa: CASSVYSGRNYNEQFF

j_gene: TRBJ1-1
abundance: once
d_gene: TRBD1
v_gene: TRBV18
CDR3nt: TGTGCCAGCTCACCCGCGACAGGGGCTATGAACACTGAAGCTTTCTTT
CDR3aa: CASSPATGAMNTEAFF

j_gene: TRBJ2-1
abundance: .
d_gene: TRBD2
v_gene: TRBV7-8
CDR3nt: TGTGCCAGCAGCTTAGCTGGGACTAGGGCAAATGAGCAGTTCTTC
CDR3aa: CASSLAGTRANEQFF

j_gene: TRBJ2-1
abundance: .
d_gene: TRBD2
v_gene: TRBV6-5
CDR3nt: TGTGCCACTACGAGGGAGCGGGGCTACAATGAGCAGTTCTTC
CDR3aa: CATTRERGYNEQFF

j_gene: TRBJ2-7
abundance: once
d_gene: TRBD1
v_gene: TRBV18
CDR3nt: TGTGCCAGCTCACCGAGGGACAGGTCGAGCTCCTACGAGCAGTACTTC
CDR3aa: CASSPRDRSSSYEQYF

j_gene: TRBJ2-5
abundance: .
d_gene: TRBD1
v_gene: TRBV5-6
CDR3nt: TGTGCCAGCAGCTCAGATCTTACAGGGGGTCAAGAGACCCAGTACTTC
CDR3aa: CASSSDLTGGQETQYF

j_gene: TRBJ1-1
abundance: few
d_gene: .
v_gene: TRBV4-2
CDR3nt: TGTGCCAGCAGCCGCGGAGACAACACTGAAGCTTTCTTT
CDR3aa: CASSRGDNTEAFF

j_gene: TRBJ1-2
abundance: .
d_gene: TRBD1
v_gene: TRBV19
CDR3nt: TGTGCCAGTAGTAGTGGTGGGACAGGGGATGGCTACACCTTC
CDR3aa: CASSSGGTGDGYTF

j_gene: TRBJ1-5
abundance: .
d_gene: .
v_gene: TRBV24-1
CDR3nt: TGTGCCACCAGTGAACAGGGAAGGAATCAGCCCCAGCATTTT
CDR3aa: CATSEQGRNQPQHF

j_gene: TRBJ1-1
abundance: .
d_gene: .
v_gene: TRBV6-5
CDR3nt: TGTGCCAGCAGACATCTACAGGTAGAAGACACTGAAGCTTTCTTT
CDR3aa: CASRHLQVEDTEAFF

j_gene: TRBJ1-2
abundance: .
d_gene: .
v_gene: TRBV20-1
CDR3nt: TGCAGTGCTAGAGGAACGAGTGACTACACCTTC
CDR3aa: CSARGTSDYTF

j_gene: TRBJ1-2
abundance: .
d_gene: .
v_gene: TRBV19
CDR3nt: TGTGCCAGTAGTCCCGGGGAGGGGAGAGGGGCGGACTATGGCTACACCTTC
CDR3aa: CASSPGEGRGADYGYTF

j_gene: TRBJ1-1
abundance: .
d_gene: TRBD1
v_gene: TRBV19
CDR3nt: TGTGCCAGTAGTCCCCGAGGCCGGACAGGGAGGGGGAACACTGAAGCTTTCTTT
CDR3aa: CASSPRGRTGRGNTEAFF

j_gene: TRBJ1-4
abundance: .
d_gene: .
v_gene: TRBV19
CDR3nt: TGTGCCAGTAGTATAGATAAAACAGGTCGAAATGAAAAACTGTTTTTT
CDR3aa: CASSIDKTGRNEKLFF

j_gene: TRBJ2-3
abundance: .
d_gene: TRBD1
v_gene: TRBV2
CDR3nt: TGTGCCAGCAGTAATCCCCGGGACAGGGGATCAACTAGCACAGATACGCAGTATTTT
CDR3aa: CASSNPRDRGSTSTDTQYF

j_gene: TRBJ2-5
abundance: .
d_gene: TRBD2
v_gene: TRBV6-6
CDR3nt: TGTGCCAGCAGTTCCGGGACTAGCGGGGAAGAGACCCAGTACTTC
CDR3aa: CASSSGTSGEETQYF

j_gene: TRBJ1-5
abundance: .
d_gene: .
v_gene: TRBV7-9
CDR3nt: TGTGCCAGCAGCTTAGCGAGCGTTAGCAATCAGCCCCAGCATTTT
CDR3aa: CASSLASVSNQPQHF

j_gene: TRBJ1-4
abundance: once
d_gene: TRBD1
v_gene: TRBV7-9
CDR3nt: TGTGCCAGCAGCATCCGGACAGGGGGAACTAATGAAAAACTGTTTTTT
CDR3aa: CASSIRTGGTNEKLFF

j_gene: TRBJ2-1
abundance: .
d_gene: .
v_gene: TRBV7-8
CDR3nt: TGTGCCAGCAGCGAAGAGACGACTACTTGGAATGAGCAGTTCTTC
CDR3aa: CASSEETTTWNEQFF

j_gene: TRBJ1-2
abundance: few
d_gene: TRBD1
v_gene: TRBV5-1
CDR3nt: TGCGCCAGCAGCTGGGACAGAGGGGGCTACACCTTC
CDR3aa: CASSWDRGGYTF

j_gene: TRBJ1-1
abundance: .
d_gene: .
v_gene: TRBV13
CDR3nt: TGTGCCAGCAGCTTGTTCCAGGTTAACACTGAAGCTTTCTTT
CDR3aa: CASSLFQVNTEAFF

j_gene: TRBJ2-3
abundance: .
d_gene: TRBD1
v_gene: TRBV19
CDR3nt: TGTGCCAGTTCCGAGGGGGCAAGCACAGATACGCAGTATTTT
CDR3aa: CASSEGASTDTQYF